The 14 T cell receptor beta chains reported below all come from one sample, sequenced in a study of shared clonotypes between healthy human individuals. Repertoires were generated with immunoSEQ multiplex PCR, while TCRdb's copy carries only in-frame clones and drops some. The data show approximately 330,000 clones, with more than 60% seen just once and about 10% held by the top ten. Sample: memory CD4+ T cells sorted from blood. Subset defined: CD45RA-negative fraction. Every receptor here comes from a man aged 25 to 40 in good health.

This clone was seen more than once but under ten times. The gene calls are TRBV18 and TRBJ2-2; 8 positions agree with TRBD2. V lost 2 bases and J lost 2; bases outside the gene matches: 7. The CDR3 has 17 residues. Germline V lookup: CDR1 KGHSH, CDR2 LQKENI. The CDR3 region is CASSPLASGPNTGELFF. Here the CDR3 DNA reads TGTGCCAGCTCACCATTGGCTAGCGGGCCTAACACCGGGGAGCTGTTTTTT.

The chain carries TRBV5-4 and TRBJ2-3; TRBD1 aligns across 8 bases. The length of the CDR3 is 15 residues. Germline V gives CDR1 SGHNT, CDR2 YYREEE (reference sequence). The J segment lost 1 base and the V segment lost 3 bases, leaving 4 bases of the junction unmatched. As DNA, the CDR3 is TGTGCCAGCAGCTCCCCGACAGGGGGCACAGATACGCAGTATTTT. The encoded protein is CASSSPTGGTDTQYF. Filled out from reference TRBV5-4 and TRBJ2-3, the complete variable domain reads ETGVTQSPTHLIKTRGQQVTLRCSSQSGHNTVSWYQQALGQGPQFIFQYYREEENGRGNFPPRFSGLQFPNYSSELNVNALELDDSALYLCASSSPTGGTDTQYFGPGTRLTVL.

The table lists this clone with a few counts. V and J are TRBV2 and TRBJ1-1; D is uncertain. The CDR3 covers 11 residues. CDR1 is SNHLY, CDR2 FYNNEI, per germline. The V and J ends lost 8 bases and 0 bases respectively, with 4 bases between them. As DNA, the CDR3 is TGTGCCAGCCTCGTGAACACTGAAGCTTTCTTT. Translation gives CASLVNTEAFF.

The gene calls are TRBV10-3 and TRBJ1-1; unclear D gene. CDR1 is ENHRY and CDR2 is SYGVKD in the germline V gene. V lost 4 bases to trimming and J lost 0 bases, with 9 bases between them. CDR3 size: 14 residues. This CDR3 is CAISGQNMNTEAFF. CDR3 nucleotides: TGTGCCATCAGTGGCCAGAACATGAACACTGAAGCTTTCTTT.

The V gene is TRBV9, the J gene TRBJ2-1, with 8 bases that match TRBD2. CDR3 size: 15 residues. V lost 0 bases to trimming and J lost 8 bases; unmatched junction nucleotides: 7. Germline assignment: CDR1 SGDLS and CDR2 YYNGEE. CDR3 DNA sequence: TGTGCCAGCAGCGTAGACGCTAGCGGGTGGTATGAGCAGTTCTTC. It encodes CASSVDASGWYEQFF.

The sample holds a few counts of this clone. This chain uses TRBV5-1 with TRBJ1-2; the D gene is possibly TRBD1 (6 bases). Germline values: CDR1 SGHRS, CDR2 YFSETQ. This CDR3 is 14 amino acids long. Trimming cost V 4 bases and J 2 bases, with 12 bases left between them. The CDR3 DNA reads as TGCGCCAGCAGCATGATGGACAGCAACTATGGCTACACCTTC. Translated, it gives CASSMMDSNYGYTF.

The genes are TRBV5-4 and TRBJ2-2, with a tentative D call TRBD1 (5 bases). This CDR3 has 16 residues. V was trimmed by 0 bases and J by 0 bases, leaving 9 bases between them. Looked up from germline, CDR1 is SGHNT and CDR2 is YYREEE (reference sequence). CDR3 coding DNA: TGTGCCAGCAGCTTGGTAGGGGTTTCGAACACCGGGGAGCTGTTTTTT. This translates into CASSLVGVSNTGELFF.

This chain joins TRBV7-8 and TRBJ2-1; 13 bases align to TRBD2. Germline-derived CDR1 and CDR2 are SGHVS and FQNEAQ. V was pared by 5 bases and J by 1 base, with 14 bases of the junction left unmatched. The CDR3 is 20 residues long. The CDR3 here is CASSPPTGLAGVESYNEQFF. CDR3 nucleotides: TGTGCCAGCAGCCCTCCAACTGGACTAGCGGGAGTTGAGTCCTACAATGAGCAGTTCTTC.

Here the CDR3 reads CASSLVVFAGPLREQYF. As DNA, the CDR3 is TGTGCCAGCAGCTTAGTTGTCTTTGCGGGGCCCCTCAGGGAGCAGTACTTC. This rearrangement joins TRBV11-2 to TRBJ2-7; D is perhaps TRBD2 (6 bases). Germline V CDR1 and CDR2: SGHAT, FQNNGV. Trimming removed 1 base at V and 7 bases at J, with 23 bases between. The CDR3 runs 17 residues.

The rearrangement joins TRBV19 to TRBJ1-5; D is undetermined. Germline V CDR1 and CDR2: LNHDA, SQIVND (reference sequence). The CDR3 has 12 residues. Deletions cut 8 bases from V and 3 bases from J, with 8 bases between. CDR3 sequence (DNA): TGTGCCAGTCGCCAGCACAATCAGCCCCAGCATTTT. As protein: CASRQHNQPQHF.

The chain links TRBV10-3 to TRBJ2-1, with a tentative D call TRBD1 (5 bases). CDR1 and CDR2 from the germline V gene are ENHRY and SYGVKD. The V end lost 11 bases, the J end lost 7 bases, and 18 bases lay between the germline ends. CDR3 length equals 13 residues. In DNA, the CDR3 is TGTGCCGTCTCCGGACAACTATGGAATGAGCAGTTCTTC. This gives the protein CAVSGQLWNEQFF.

This clone has more than one count but fewer than ten. The rearrangement links TRBV19 to TRBJ2-6, with TRBD1 as a possible D gene (6 bases). The V end lost 3 bases, the J end lost 0 bases, and 9 bases lay between the germline ends. Germline loops: CDR1 LNHDA, CDR2 SQIVND (reference sequence). The CDR3 totals 16 residues. The CDR3 protein is CASSIGQPSGANVLTF. The CDR3 DNA reads TGTGCCAGTAGTATCGGACAGCCCTCTGGGGCCAACGTCCTGACTTTC.

The chain carries TRBV5-6 and TRBJ2-1, with 9 bases fitting TRBD2. The CDR3 has 16 residues. The ends lost 2 bases at V and 5 bases at J; junction bases unmatched: 8. Germline CDR1 reads SGHDT; CDR2 reads YYEEEE. CDR3 sequence reads: CASSFGGRAPHNEQFF. The DNA for the CDR3 is TGTGCCAGCAGCTTCGGCGGGAGGGCCCCACACAATGAGCAGTTCTTC. Variable domain in full (rest from reference TRBV5-6 and TRBJ2-1): DAGVTQSPTHLIKTRGQQVTLRCSPKSGHDTVSWYQQALGQGPQFIFQYYEEEERQRGNFPDRFSGHQFPNYSSELNVNALLLGDSALYLCASSFGGRAPHNEQFFGPGTRLTVL.

V gene TRBV6-9 combines with J gene TRBJ2-4; TRBD1 aligns across 7 bases. Germline CDR1 and CDR2: MNHGY and SVAAGI. The CDR3 length is 13 residues. Trimming cost V 5 bases and J 9 bases; bases outside gene matches: 7. The CDR3 nucleotides read TGTGCCAGCAGTCCAAACAGGGGTAGCATTCAGTACTTC. It specifies CASSPNRGSIQYF.